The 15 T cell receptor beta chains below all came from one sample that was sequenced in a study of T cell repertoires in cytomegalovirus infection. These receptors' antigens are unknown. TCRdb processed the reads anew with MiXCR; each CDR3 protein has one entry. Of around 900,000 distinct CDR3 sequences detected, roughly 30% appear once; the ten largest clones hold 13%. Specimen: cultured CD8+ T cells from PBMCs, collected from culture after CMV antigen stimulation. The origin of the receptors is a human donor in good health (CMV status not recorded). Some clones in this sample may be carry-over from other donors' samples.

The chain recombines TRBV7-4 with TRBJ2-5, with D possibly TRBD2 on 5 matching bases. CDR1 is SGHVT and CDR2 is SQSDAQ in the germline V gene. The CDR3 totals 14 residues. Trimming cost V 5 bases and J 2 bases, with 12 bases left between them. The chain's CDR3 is CASSDTGKQETQYF. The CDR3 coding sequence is TGTGCCAGCAGCGACACCGGGAAACAAGAGACCCAGTACTTC.

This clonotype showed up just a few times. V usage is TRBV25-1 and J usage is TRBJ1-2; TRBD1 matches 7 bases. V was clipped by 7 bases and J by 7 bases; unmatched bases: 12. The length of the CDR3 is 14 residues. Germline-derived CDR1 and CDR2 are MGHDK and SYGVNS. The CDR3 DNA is TGTGCCAGCATCCCCCCCGACAGGGCTGGTGGCTACACCTTC. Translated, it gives CASIPPDRAGGYTF.

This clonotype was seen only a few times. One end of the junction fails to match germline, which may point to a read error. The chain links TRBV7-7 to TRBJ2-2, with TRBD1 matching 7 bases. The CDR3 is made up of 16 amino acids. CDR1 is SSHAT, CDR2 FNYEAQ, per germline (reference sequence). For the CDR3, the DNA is TGTGCTAGCAGCCCCCGGGACAGTTCAACCACCGGGGAGCTGTTTTTT. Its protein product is CASSPRDSSTTGELFF.

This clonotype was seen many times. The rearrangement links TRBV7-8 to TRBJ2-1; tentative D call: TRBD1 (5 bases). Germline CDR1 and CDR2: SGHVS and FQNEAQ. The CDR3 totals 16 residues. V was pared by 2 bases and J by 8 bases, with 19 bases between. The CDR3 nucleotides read TGTGCCAGCAGCTTATTCCCAGGGCTGGGCCCAGATGAGCAGTTCTTC. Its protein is CASSLFPGLGPDEQFF.

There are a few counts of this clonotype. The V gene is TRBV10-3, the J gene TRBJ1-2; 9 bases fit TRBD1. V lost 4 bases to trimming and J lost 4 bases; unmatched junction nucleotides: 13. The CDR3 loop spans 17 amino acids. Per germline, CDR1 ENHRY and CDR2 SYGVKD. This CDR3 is CAISVWRPGQGGYGYTF. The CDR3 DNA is TGTGCCATCAGTGTGTGGAGACCGGGACAGGGCGGCTATGGCTACACCTTC.

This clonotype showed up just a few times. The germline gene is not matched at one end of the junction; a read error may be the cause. The CDR3 region has the DNA TGTGCTAGCAGCTTAGGCGGGGGGGTACACAATGAGCAGTTCTTC. Translation gives CASSLGGGVHNEQFF. This rearrangement joins TRBV7-6 to TRBJ2-1; 9 positions agree with TRBD2. The CDR3 runs to 15 residues. CDR1 and CDR2 (germline): SGHVS, FNYEAQ. The complete variable domain, with remaining parts taken from reference TRBV7-6 and TRBJ2-1, reads GAGVSQSPRYKVTKRGQDVALRCDPISGHVSLYWYRQALGQGPEFLTYFNYEAQQDKSGLPNDRFSAERPEGSISTLTIQRTEQRDSAMYRCASSLGGGVHNEQFFGPGTRLTVL.

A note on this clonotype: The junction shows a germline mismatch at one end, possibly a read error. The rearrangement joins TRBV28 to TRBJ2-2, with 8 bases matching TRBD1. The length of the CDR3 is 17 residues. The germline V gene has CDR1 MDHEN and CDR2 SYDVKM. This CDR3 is CAGSLPGQGTNTGELFF. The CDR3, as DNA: TGTGCCGGCAGTCTACCCGGACAGGGAACGAACACCGGGGAGCTGTTTTTT.

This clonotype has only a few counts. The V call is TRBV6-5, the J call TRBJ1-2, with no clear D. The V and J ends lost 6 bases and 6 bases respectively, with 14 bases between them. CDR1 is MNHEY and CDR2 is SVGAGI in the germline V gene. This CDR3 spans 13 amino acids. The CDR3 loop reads CASRHTPRDGYTF. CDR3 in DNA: TGTGCCAGCAGACATACCCCCAGAGATGGCTACACCTTC.

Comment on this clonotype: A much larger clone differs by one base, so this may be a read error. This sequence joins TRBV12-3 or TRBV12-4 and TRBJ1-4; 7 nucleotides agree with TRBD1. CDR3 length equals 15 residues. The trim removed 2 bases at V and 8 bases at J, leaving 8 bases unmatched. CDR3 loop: CASSLWTGWGEKLFF. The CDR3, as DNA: TGTGCCAGCAGTTTATGGACAGGCTGGGGGGAAAAACTGTTTTTT.

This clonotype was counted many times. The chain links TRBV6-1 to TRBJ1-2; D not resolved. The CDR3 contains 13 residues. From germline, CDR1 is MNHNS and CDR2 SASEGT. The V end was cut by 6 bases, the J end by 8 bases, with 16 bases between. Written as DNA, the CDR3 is TGTGCCAGCAGCAAGACATCCGGAATCGGCTACACCTTC. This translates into CASSKTSGIGYTF.

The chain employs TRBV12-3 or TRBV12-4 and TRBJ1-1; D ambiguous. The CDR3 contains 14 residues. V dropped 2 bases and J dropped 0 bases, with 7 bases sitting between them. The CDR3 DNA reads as TGTGCCAGCAGTTTAACAGACATGAACACTGAAGCTTTCTTT. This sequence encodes CASSLTDMNTEAFF.

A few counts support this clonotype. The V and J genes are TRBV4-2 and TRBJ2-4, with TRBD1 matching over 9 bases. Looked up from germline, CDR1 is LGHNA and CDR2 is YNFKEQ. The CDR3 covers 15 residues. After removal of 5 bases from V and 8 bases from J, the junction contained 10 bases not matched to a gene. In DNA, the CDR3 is TGTGCCAGCAGCAATACAGGGGGCTGGGGCGACATTCAGTACTTC. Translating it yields CASSNTGGWGDIQYF.

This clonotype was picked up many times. For the CDR3, the DNA is TGTGCCAGCAGCTTTAAAACGGGCACAGATACGCAGTATTTT. It codes for CASSFKTGTDTQYF. The chain combines TRBV7-2 with TRBJ2-3; D uncertain. This CDR3 is built from 14 residues. Germline loops: CDR1 SGHTA, CDR2 FQGNSA. V was trimmed by 3 bases and J by 1 base, leaving 8 bases between them.

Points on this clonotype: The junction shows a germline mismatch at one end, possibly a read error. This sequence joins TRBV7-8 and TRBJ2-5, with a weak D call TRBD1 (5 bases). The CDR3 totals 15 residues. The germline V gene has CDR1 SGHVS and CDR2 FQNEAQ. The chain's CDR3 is CASSSLLTVQEIQYF. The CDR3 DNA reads TGTGCCAGCAGCTCCCTCTTGACAGTTCAAGAGATCCAGTACTTC.

CDR3 DNA: TGTGCCAGCACCTCCCGGGACGGCGGGTCCGGGCAGTTCTTC. This codes for CASTSRDGGSGQFF. The gene calls are TRBV2 and TRBJ2-1; D is tentatively TRBD1 or TRBD2 (5 bases each). Germline V lookup: CDR1 SNHLY, CDR2 FYNNEI. V dropped 7 bases and J dropped 12 bases, with 22 bases sitting between them. The CDR3 has 14 amino acids. Combining the CDR3 with reference TRBV2 and TRBJ2-1 gives the whole variable domain EPEVTQTPSHQVTQMGQEVILRCVPISNHLYFYWYRQILGQKVEFLVSFYNNEISEKSEIFDDQFSVERPDGSNFTLKIRSTKLEDSAMYFCASTSRDGGSGQFFGPGTRLTVL.